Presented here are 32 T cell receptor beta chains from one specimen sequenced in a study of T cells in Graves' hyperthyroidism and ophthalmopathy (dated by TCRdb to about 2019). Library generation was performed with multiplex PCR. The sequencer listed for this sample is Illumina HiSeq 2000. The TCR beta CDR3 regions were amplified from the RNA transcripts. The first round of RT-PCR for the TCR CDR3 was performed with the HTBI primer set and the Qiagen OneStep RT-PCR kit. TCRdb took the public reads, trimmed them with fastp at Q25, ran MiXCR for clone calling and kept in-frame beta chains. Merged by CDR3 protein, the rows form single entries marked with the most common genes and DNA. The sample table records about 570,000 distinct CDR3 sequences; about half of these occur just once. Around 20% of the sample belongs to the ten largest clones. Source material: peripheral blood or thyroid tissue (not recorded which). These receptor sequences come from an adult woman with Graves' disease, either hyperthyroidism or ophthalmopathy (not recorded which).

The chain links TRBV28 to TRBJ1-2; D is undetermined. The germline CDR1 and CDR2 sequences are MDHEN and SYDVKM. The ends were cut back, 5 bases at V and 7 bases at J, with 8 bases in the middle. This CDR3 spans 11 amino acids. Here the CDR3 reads CASSDPGGYTF. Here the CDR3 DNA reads TGTGCCAGCAGTGATCCGGGTGGCTACACCTTC.

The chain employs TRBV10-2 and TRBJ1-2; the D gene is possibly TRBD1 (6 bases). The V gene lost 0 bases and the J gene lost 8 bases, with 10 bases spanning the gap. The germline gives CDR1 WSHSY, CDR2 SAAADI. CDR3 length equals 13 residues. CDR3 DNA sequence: TGCGCCAGCAGTGAGTCCGGGGGGCTAGGCTACACCTTC. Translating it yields CASSESGGLGYTF.

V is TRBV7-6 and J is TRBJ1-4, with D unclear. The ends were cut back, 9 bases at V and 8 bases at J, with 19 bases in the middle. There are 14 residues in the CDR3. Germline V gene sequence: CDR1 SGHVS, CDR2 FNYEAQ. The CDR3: CASADEGGTEKLFF. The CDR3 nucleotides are TGTGCCAGTGCAGACGAGGGCGGCACGGAAAAACTGTTTTTT. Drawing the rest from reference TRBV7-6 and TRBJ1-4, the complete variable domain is GAGVSQSPRYKVTKRGQDVALRCDPISGHVSLYWYRQALGQGPEFLTYFNYEAQQDKSGLPNDRFSAERPEGSISTLTIQRTEQRDSAMYRCASADEGGTEKLFFGSGTQLSVL.

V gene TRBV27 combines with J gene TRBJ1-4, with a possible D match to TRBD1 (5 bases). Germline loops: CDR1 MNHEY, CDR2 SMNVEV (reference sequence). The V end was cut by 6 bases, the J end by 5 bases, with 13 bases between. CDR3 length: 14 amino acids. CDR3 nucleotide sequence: TGTGCCAGCAGCTGGGGCGGAACAAATGAAAAACTGTTTTTT. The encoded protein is CASSWGGTNEKLFF.

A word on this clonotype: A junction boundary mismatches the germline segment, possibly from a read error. This CDR3 reads CASSRGSHGQGEYTGELFF. The CDR3 DNA reads TGCGCCAGCAGCCGGGGGTCTCATGGACAGGGGGAGTACACCGGGGAGCTGTTTTTT. The rearrangement joins TRBV7-9 to TRBJ2-2; 10 bases are a match to TRBD1. Germline-derived CDR1 and CDR2 are SEHNR and FQNEAQ (reference sequence). The CDR3 has 19 amino acids.

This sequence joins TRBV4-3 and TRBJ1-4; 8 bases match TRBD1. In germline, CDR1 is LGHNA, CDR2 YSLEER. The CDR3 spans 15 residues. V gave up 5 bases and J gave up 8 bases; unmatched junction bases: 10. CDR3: CASSYTPGGWEKLFF. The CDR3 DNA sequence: TGCGCCAGCAGCTACACTCCAGGGGGCTGGGAAAAACTGTTTTTT.

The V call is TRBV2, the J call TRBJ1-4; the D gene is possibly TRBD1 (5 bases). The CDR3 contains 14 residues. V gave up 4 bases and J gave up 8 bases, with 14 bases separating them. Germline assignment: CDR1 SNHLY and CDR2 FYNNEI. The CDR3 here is CASSAGRGVEKLFF. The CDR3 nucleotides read TGTGCCAGCAGTGCTGGGAGAGGGGTCGAAAAACTGTTTTTT.

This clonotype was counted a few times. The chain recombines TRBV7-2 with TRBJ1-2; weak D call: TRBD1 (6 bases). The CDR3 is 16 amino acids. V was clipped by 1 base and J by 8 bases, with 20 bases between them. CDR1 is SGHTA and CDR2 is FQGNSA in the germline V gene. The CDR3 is CASSLGTGRGLRGYTF. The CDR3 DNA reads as TGTGCCAGCAGCTTAGGAACAGGCAGGGGATTGCGGGGCTACACCTTC.

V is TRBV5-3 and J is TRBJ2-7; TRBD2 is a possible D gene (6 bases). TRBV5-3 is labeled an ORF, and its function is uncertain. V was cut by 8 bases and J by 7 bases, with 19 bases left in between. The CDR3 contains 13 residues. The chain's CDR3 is CASSGVNTGEQYF. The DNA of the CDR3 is TGTGCCAGCTCGGGGGTAAACACCGGGGAGCAGTACTTC.

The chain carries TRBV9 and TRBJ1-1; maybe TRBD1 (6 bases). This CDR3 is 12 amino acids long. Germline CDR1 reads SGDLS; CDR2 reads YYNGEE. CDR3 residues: CAIPDRNTEAFF. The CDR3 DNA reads TGTGCTATTCCGGACAGGAACACTGAAGCTTTCTTT.

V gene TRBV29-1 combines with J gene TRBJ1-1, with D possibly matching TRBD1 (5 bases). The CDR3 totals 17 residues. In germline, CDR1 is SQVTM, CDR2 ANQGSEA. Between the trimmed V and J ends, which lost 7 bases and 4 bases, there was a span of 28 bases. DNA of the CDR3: TGCAGCGCCCTAGGCCGGGGCTTGAGGGATTTGGTCACTGAAGCTTTCTTT. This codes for CSALGRGLRDLVTEAFF.

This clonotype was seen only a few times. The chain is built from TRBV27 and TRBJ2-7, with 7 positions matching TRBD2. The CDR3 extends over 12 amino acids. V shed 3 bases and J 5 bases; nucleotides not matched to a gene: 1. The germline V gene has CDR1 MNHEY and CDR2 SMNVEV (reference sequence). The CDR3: CASSFRGDEQYF. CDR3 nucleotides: TGTGCCAGCAGTTTCCGGGGGGACGAGCAGTACTTC.

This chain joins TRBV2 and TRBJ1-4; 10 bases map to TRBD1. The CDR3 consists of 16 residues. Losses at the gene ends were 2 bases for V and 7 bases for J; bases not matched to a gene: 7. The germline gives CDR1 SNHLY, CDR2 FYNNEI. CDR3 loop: CASSESGTGVGEKLFF. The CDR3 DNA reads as TGTGCCAGCAGTGAATCCGGGACAGGGGTTGGTGAAAAACTGTTTTTT. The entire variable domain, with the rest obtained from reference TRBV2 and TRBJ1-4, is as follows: EPEVTQTPSHQVTQMGQEVILRCVPISNHLYFYWYRQILGQKVEFLVSFYNNEISEKSEIFDDQFSVERPDGSNFTLKIRSTKLEDSAMYFCASSESGTGVGEKLFFGSGTQLSVL.

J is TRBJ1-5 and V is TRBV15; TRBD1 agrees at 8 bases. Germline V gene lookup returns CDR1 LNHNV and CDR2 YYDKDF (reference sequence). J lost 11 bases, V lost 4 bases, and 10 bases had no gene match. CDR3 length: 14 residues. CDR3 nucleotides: TGTGCCACCAGCAAGGACAGGGCAGAAGAGACCCAGCATTTT. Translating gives CATSKDRAEETQHF.

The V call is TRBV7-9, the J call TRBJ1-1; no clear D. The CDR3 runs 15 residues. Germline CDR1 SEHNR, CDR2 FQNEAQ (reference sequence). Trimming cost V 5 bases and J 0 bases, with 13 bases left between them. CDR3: CASSPFRTVNTEAFF. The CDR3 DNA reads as TGTGCCAGCAGCCCCTTTCGGACGGTGAACACTGAAGCTTTCTTT.

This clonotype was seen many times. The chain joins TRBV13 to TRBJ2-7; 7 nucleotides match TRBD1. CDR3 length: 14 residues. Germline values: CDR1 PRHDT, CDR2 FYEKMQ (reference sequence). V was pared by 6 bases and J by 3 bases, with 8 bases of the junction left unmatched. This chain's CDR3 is CASRLQGSVYEQYF. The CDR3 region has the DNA TGTGCCAGCAGACTACAGGGGTCGGTCTACGAGCAGTACTTC.

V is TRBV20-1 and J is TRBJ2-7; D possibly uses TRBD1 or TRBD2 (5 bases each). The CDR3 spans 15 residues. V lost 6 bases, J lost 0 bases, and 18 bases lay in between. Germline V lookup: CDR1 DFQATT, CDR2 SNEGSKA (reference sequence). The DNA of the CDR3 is TGCAGTGCCAAATCCGGGACGACAAGCTCCTACGAGCAGTACTTC. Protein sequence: CSAKSGTTSSYEQYF.

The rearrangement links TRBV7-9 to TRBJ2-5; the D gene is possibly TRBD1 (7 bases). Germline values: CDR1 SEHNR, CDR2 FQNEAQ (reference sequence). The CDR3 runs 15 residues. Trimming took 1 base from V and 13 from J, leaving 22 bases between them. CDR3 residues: CASSLGDREEEKLYF. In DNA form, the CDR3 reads TGTGCCAGCAGCTTAGGCGACAGGGAGGAGGAAAAACTGTACTTC.

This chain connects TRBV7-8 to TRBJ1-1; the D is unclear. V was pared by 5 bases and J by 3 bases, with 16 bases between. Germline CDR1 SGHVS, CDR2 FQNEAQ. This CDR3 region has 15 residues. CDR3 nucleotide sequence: TGTGCCAGCAGCAACCTCCGGACGCTGGACACTGAAGCTTTCTTT. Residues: CASSNLRTLDTEAFF.

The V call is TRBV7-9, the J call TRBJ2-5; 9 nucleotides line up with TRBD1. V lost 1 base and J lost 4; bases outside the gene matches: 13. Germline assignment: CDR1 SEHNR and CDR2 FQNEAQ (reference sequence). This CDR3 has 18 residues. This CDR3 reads CASSLGFYRDRDRETQYF. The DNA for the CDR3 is TGTGCCAGCAGCTTAGGATTTTACCGGGACAGGGACCGAGAGACCCAGTACTTC.

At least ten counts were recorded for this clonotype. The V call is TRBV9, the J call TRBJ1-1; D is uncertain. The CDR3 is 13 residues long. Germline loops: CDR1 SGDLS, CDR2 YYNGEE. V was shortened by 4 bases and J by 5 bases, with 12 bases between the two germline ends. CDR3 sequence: CASSMSGGTEAFF. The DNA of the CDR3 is TGTGCCAGCAGCATGAGCGGAGGGACTGAAGCTTTCTTT.

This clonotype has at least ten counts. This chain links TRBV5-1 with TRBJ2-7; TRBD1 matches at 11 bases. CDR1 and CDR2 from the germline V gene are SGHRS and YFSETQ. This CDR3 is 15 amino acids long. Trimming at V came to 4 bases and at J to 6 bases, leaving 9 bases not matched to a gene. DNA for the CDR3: TGCGCCAGCAGCCCGGTCGGGACAGGGGGAACCGAGCAGTACTTC. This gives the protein CASSPVGTGGTEQYF.

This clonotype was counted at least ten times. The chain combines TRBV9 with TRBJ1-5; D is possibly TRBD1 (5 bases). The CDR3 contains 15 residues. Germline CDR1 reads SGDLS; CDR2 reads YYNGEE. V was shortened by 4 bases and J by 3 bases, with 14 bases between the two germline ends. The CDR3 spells CASSPDGAHNQPQHF. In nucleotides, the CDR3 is TGTGCCAGCAGCCCTGACGGGGCCCACAATCAGCCCCAGCATTTT.

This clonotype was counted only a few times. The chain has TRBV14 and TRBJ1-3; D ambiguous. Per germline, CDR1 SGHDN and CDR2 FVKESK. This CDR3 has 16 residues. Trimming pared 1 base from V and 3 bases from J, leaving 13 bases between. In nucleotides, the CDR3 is TGTGCCAGCAGCCAAGCGGGCAGCTCGTATGGAAACACCATATATTTT. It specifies CASSQAGSSYGNTIYF.

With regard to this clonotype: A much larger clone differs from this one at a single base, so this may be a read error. The CDR3 DNA follows: TGCGCCAGCAGCTCGGGGACGGTCGAGTCCTACGAGCAGTACTTC. It encodes CASSSGTVESYEQYF. The chain combines TRBV5-1 with TRBJ2-7; D may be TRBD1 or TRBD2 (5 bases each). The germline V gene encodes CDR1 SGHRS and CDR2 YFSETQ. Trimming removed 3 bases at V and 1 base at J, with 14 bases between. This CDR3 has 15 amino acids.

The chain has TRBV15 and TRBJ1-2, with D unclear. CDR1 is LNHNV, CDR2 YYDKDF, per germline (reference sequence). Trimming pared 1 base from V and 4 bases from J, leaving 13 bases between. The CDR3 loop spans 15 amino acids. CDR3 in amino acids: CATSRGRGVLYGYTF. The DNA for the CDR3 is TGTGCCACCAGCAGAGGTCGGGGTGTGCTCTATGGCTACACCTTC.

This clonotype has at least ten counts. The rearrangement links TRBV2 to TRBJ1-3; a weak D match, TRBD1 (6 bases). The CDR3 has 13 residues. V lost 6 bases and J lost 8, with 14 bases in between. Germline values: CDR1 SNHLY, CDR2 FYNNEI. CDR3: CASSRAQGDTIYF. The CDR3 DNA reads TGTGCCAGCAGCCGGGCACAGGGAGACACCATATATTTT. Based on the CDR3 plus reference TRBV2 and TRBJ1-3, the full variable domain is EPEVTQTPSHQVTQMGQEVILRCVPISNHLYFYWYRQILGQKVEFLVSFYNNEISEKSEIFDDQFSVERPDGSNFTLKIRSTKLEDSAMYFCASSRAQGDTIYFGEGSWLTVV.

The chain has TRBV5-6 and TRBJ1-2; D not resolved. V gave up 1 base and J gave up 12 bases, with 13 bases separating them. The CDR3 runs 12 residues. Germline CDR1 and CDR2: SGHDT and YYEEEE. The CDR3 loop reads CASSLFLSRDTF. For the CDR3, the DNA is TGTGCCAGCAGCTTGTTCTTATCTAGAGACACCTTC.

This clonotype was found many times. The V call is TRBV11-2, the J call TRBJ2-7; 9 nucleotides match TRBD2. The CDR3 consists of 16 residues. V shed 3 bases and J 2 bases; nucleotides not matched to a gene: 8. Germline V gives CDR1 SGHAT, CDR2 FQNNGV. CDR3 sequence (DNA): TGTGCCAGCAGCTTCCTAGCGGGATCAACACCCTACGAGCAGTACTTC. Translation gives CASSFLAGSTPYEQYF.

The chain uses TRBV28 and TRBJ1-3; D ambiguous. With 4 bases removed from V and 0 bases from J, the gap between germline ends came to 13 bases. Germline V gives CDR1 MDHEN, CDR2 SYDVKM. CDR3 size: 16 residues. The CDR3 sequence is CASSSTSATSGNTIYF. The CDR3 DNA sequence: TGTGCCAGCAGTTCAACCAGCGCAACCTCTGGAAACACCATATATTTT. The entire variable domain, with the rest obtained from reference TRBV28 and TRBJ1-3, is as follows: DVKVTQSSRYLVKRTGEKVFLECVQDMDHENMFWYRQDPGLGLRLIYFSYDVKMKEKGDIPEGYSVSREKKERFSLILESASTNQTSMYLCASSSTSATSGNTIYFGEGSWLTVV.

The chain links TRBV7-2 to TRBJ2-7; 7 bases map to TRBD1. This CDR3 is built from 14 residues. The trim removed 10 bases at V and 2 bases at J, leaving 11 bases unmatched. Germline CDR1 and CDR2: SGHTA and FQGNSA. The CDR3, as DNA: TGTGCCACGGTGCCCAGGGACAGTGCCTACGAGCAGTACTTC. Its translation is CATVPRDSAYEQYF.

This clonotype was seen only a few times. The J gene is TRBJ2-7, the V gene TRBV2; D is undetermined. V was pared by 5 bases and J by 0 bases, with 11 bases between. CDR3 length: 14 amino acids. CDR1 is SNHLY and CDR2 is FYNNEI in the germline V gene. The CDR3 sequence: CASSFSGYSYEQYF. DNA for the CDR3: TGTGCCAGCAGTTTTTCAGGTTACTCCTACGAGCAGTACTTC.